Each of the 21 T cell receptor beta chains below was sequenced from the same sample in a study of post-analysis software for immune sequencing data. No cognate antigen is known for these TCRs. The TCR beta cDNA libraries carried unique molecular identifiers. TCRdb processed the PCR reads anew with MiXCR; each CDR3 protein has one entry. This table holds roughly 200,000 distinct CDR3 sequences, roughly 28% found once. Study-wide results and caveats: About 5 TRBV segments, including TRBV5-6, TRBV5-1 and TRBV20-1, were more frequent in patients than controls.

Sequencing was carried out using blood. The source of these receptors is a girl aged 2 to 17 with multiple sclerosis.

This clonotype has at least ten counts. The chain recombines TRBV27 with TRBJ1-5, with a possible D match to TRBD1 (5 bases). Germline V lookup: CDR1 MNHEY, CDR2 SMNVEV (reference sequence). The CDR3 spans 13 residues. The V end lost 3 bases, the J end lost 6 bases, and 9 bases lay between the germline ends. This chain's CDR3 is CASSLGRGQPQHF. CDR3 bases: TGTGCCAGCAGTTTGGGGAGGGGTCAGCCCCAGCATTTT.

In this sample, this clonotype turned up many times. This chain links TRBV20-1 with TRBJ2-7; D is possibly TRBD1 (6 bases). The CDR3 runs to 13 residues. V lost 1 base and J 2 bases, leaving 9 bases between the germline ends. Germline V gene lookup returns CDR1 DFQATT and CDR2 SNEGSKA (reference sequence). The CDR3 protein is CSARGTVAYEQYF. The CDR3 DNA reads TGCAGTGCTAGAGGGACAGTCGCCTACGAGCAGTACTTC.

This clonotype has ten or more counts. This CDR3 is CSVEGRTGWSYNEQFF. CDR3 DNA sequence: TGCAGCGTTGAAGGCAGGACAGGGTGGTCCTACAATGAGCAGTTCTTC. V is TRBV29-1 and J is TRBJ2-1, with 8 bases matching TRBD1. This CDR3 contains 16 residues. Looked up from germline, CDR1 is SQVTM and CDR2 is ANQGSEA. V gave up 1 base and J gave up 1 base; unmatched junction bases: 6.

This clonotype was picked up many times. J is TRBJ2-3 and V is TRBV20-1; 10 bases align to TRBD1. J lost 3 bases, V lost 4 bases, and 4 bases had no gene match. This CDR3 is built from 14 residues. Germline CDR1 and CDR2: DFQATT and SNEGSKA (reference sequence). This chain's CDR3 is CSATRQGATDTQYF. The CDR3 DNA reads as TGCAGTGCTACCCGACAGGGGGCTACAGATACGCAGTATTTT.

Remarks on this clonotype: A much bigger clone sits one base away, suggesting this may be a read error. The chain combines TRBV27 with TRBJ2-1; the match to TRBD1 covers 7 bases. The CDR3 contains 12 residues. The germline V gene has CDR1 MNHEY and CDR2 SMNVEV (reference sequence). The CDR3 is CVSGNRGNEQFF. The CDR3 bases are TGTGTCAGCGGAAACAGGGGCAATGAGCAGTTCTTC.

This clonotype has a handful of counts. The chain links TRBV19 to TRBJ2-5; 9 nucleotides agree with TRBD2. The CDR3 runs to 16 residues. V gave up 0 bases and J gave up 2 bases; unmatched junction bases: 4. Per germline, CDR1 LNHDA and CDR2 SQIVND (reference sequence). Here the CDR3 DNA reads TGTGCCAGTAGTATAGATGGCAGCGGGGGGCAAGAGACCCAGTACTTC. This codes for CASSIDGSGGQETQYF.

This sequence joins TRBV12-3 or TRBV12-4 and TRBJ2-1; 7 bases map to TRBD1. CDR3 length: 15 amino acids. Unmatched junction bases numbered 8, after V lost 1 base and J lost 8 bases. CDR3 sequence: CASSLVLTGADEQFF. The CDR3 DNA sequence: TGTGCCAGCAGTTTAGTTCTAACAGGGGCGGATGAGCAGTTCTTC.

This clonotype was seen at least ten times. This chain joins TRBV7-8 and TRBJ2-1, with D possibly being TRBD2 (6 bases). The CDR3 covers 17 residues. Germline V gene data show CDR1 as SGHVS and CDR2 as FQNEAQ. Trimming removed 1 base from V and 7 bases from J, with 20 bases in between. The CDR3 is CASSLVGGSLGQNEQFF. The CDR3 DNA sequence: TGTGCCAGCAGCTTAGTTGGGGGGAGTCTAGGCCAGAATGAGCAGTTCTTC.

This clonotype was seen repeatedly, ten times or more. The chain is built from TRBV7-9 and TRBJ1-1, with D unresolved. This CDR3 comprises 15 residues. V was shortened by 3 bases and J by 6 bases, with 17 bases between the two germline ends. Germline lookup yields CDR1 SEHNR and CDR2 FQNEAQ (reference sequence). Written as DNA, the CDR3 is TGTGCCAGCAGCTTCCCCAGAAGCGGCCCCGCTGAAGCTTTCTTT. Residues: CASSFPRSGPAEAFF.

Ten or more counts support this clonotype. V gene TRBV5-6 combines with J gene TRBJ1-2; D unclear. From germline, CDR1 is SGHDT and CDR2 YYEEEE. The V gene lost 4 bases and the J gene lost 1 base, with 8 bases spanning the gap. There are 13 residues in the CDR3. CDR3 coding DNA: TGTGCCAGCAGCCTTGGGGATAACTATGGCTACACCTTC. Translation gives CASSLGDNYGYTF.

For this clonotype: A much larger clone lies a single base off, so this may be a read error. The conserved closing phenylalanine or tryptophan is absent in this CDR3, likely reflecting a read error. This sequence joins TRBV20-1 and TRBJ2-1; D is possibly TRBD2 (6 bases). The germline V gene encodes CDR1 DFQATT and CDR2 SNEGSKA (reference sequence). Trimming cost V 8 bases and J 9 bases, with 11 bases left between them. There are 10 residues in the CDR3. The CDR3, as DNA: TGCAGTCCCCAGGGAGGTGAGCAGTTCGTC. Translation: CSPQGGEQFV.

With regard to this clonotype: It may be a read error: a sequence one base away is much more abundant. J is TRBJ2-1 and V is TRBV5-1, with 9 bases that match TRBD1. The CDR3 extends over 16 amino acids. The V and J ends lost 7 bases and 10 bases, in that order; junction bases with no gene match: 18. CDR1 is SGHRS, CDR2 YFSETQ, per germline. CDR3 loop: CASGPMGQGPTGEQFF. The DNA of the CDR3 is TGCGCCAGCGGCCCAATGGGACAGGGCCCCACAGGCGAGCAGTTCTTC.

Details on this clonotype: This clone may be a read error of a much larger clone one base away. The rearrangement uses TRBV24-1 and TRBJ2-3; the D gene could be TRBD1 or TRBD2 (5 bases each). Germline V gives CDR1 KGHDR, CDR2 SFDVKD. The CDR3 extends over 16 amino acids. In nucleotides, the CDR3 is TGTGCCACCAGTGATGGGGACCGGATGGGCACAGATACGCGGTATTTT. Protein product: CATSDGDRMGTDTRYF.

In regard to this clonotype: One end of the junction fails to match germline, which may point to a read error. V usage is TRBV12-3 or TRBV12-4 and J usage is TRBJ2-3; D is tentatively TRBD1 or TRBD2 (5 bases each). This CDR3 spans 11 amino acids. CDR3 DNA: TGTGCCAGCAGGTTAGGGGACGCGCAGTATTTT. This encodes CASRLGDAQYF.

Remarks on this clonotype: One end of the junction fails to match germline, which may point to a read error. The chain links TRBV5-1 to TRBJ1-2; tentative D call: TRBD1 (6 bases). Per germline, CDR1 SGHRS and CDR2 YFSETQ. The CDR3 length is 19 residues. Here the CDR3 DNA reads TGCGCCAGCAGCCCGGCGGGGGCCGGGGGGAGTCTGATTAACTATGACTACACCTTC. Encoded protein: CASSPAGAGGSLINYDYTF.

The chain uses TRBV9 and TRBJ1-1, with D unclear. The CDR3 runs 15 residues. Looked up from germline, CDR1 is SGDLS and CDR2 is YYNGEE. Trimming removed 0 bases at V and 0 bases at J, with 9 bases between. The CDR3 region is CASSVGPALNTEAFF. The CDR3 nucleotides are TGTGCCAGCAGCGTAGGTCCCGCCCTGAACACTGAAGCTTTCTTT. The complete variable domain, with remaining parts taken from reference TRBV9 and TRBJ1-1, reads DSGVTQTPKHLITATGQRVTLRCSPRSGDLSVYWYQQSLDQGLQFLIQYYNGEERAKGNILERFSAQQFPDLHSELNLSSLELGDSALYFCASSVGPALNTEAFFGQGTRLTVV.

This clonotype has at least ten counts. The chain has TRBV5-1 and TRBJ2-3, with 8 bases lining up with TRBD1. With 0 bases clipped from V and 1 base from J, the junction kept 7 bases outside the gene matches. The CDR3 sequence is 17 residues long. From germline, CDR1 is SGHRS and CDR2 YFSETQ. CDR3 in DNA: TGCGCCAGCAGCTTGGGAGGTGGACAGGGACGCACAGATACGCAGTATTTT. It translates to CASSLGGGQGRTDTQYF.

This clonotype occurred many times. The chain is built from TRBV5-5 and TRBJ2-3; possible D gene TRBD1, 5 bases. The CDR3 extends over 16 amino acids. V dropped 0 bases and J dropped 4 bases, with 15 bases sitting between them. From germline, CDR1 is SGHKS and CDR2 YYEKEE (reference sequence). This CDR3 reads CASSLARKGRADTQYF. DNA for the CDR3: TGTGCCAGCAGCTTGGCCAGAAAGGGGCGCGCAGATACGCAGTATTTT.

This clonotype showed up many times. The chain combines TRBV7-9 with TRBJ2-1, with a tentative D call TRBD2 (5 bases). V lost 5 bases and J lost 3, with 17 bases in between. The CDR3 covers 16 residues. Germline values: CDR1 SEHNR, CDR2 FQNEAQ (reference sequence). The CDR3 DNA follows: TGTGCCAGCAGCCGCGACTGGGGAGAAGTCTACAATGAGCAGTTCTTC. It encodes CASSRDWGEVYNEQFF.

This clonotype was picked up a small number of times. The rearrangement joins TRBV7-8 to TRBJ2-7, with D maybe TRBD1 (6 bases). Germline values: CDR1 SGHVS, CDR2 FQNEAQ. The CDR3 has 15 amino acids. Trimming removed 0 bases from V and 2 bases from J, with 11 bases in between. CDR3 sequence reads: CASSLALRDTYEQYF. The CDR3 DNA reads TGTGCCAGCAGCTTAGCGTTACGGGACACCTACGAGCAGTACTTC.

This clonotype was recorded a few times. V is TRBV12-3 or TRBV12-4 and J is TRBJ2-5; 7 bases are shared with TRBD1. This CDR3 is 13 amino acids long. V was clipped by 2 bases and J by 9 bases; unmatched bases: 6. CDR3 nucleotides: TGTGCCAGCAGTTTAACCGCAGGGGGTTCCCAGTACTTC. This sequence encodes CASSLTAGGSQYF.